This T cell receptor (beta chain) came from a study of CD8+ T cells in alopecia areata. Study at large: Treated patients were dosed with oral tofacitinib, taking 5 to 10 mg twice daily. Tofacitinib therapy took 6 to 18 months; 6 months off drug came after.

Germline CDR1 reads SGHRS; CDR2 reads YFSETQ. The CDR3 extends over 17 amino acids. After removal of 2 bases from V and 2 bases from J, the junction contained 5 bases not matched to a gene. Peripheral blood, together with lesional scalp punch biopsies, was collected from alopecia areata patients. RNA was isolated and reverse transcribed to cDNA, the sequencing template. Sequencing was performed with immunoSEQ multiplex PCR; in TCRdb, only in-frame clones are kept and a portion is missing. Among about 98,000 clones, 35% to 50% were seen once, and the ten largest hold 0.6% to 0.85%. This clonotype was sampled from a human donor with alopecia areata. The chain links TRBV5-1 to TRBJ2-3; TRBD2 matches at 13 bases. The specimen was CD4+ T cells sorted from blood. The CDR3 nucleotides read TGCGCCAGCAGCTTCACTAGCGGGGGGGCTAACACAGATACGCAGTATTTT. Translated: CASSFTSGGANTDTQYF.